Shown below are 4 T cell receptor beta chains from a single sample sequenced in a study of shared clonotypes between healthy human individuals. TCRdb keeps only in-frame clones here, not all; method: immunoSEQ multiplex PCR. The data show about 2.4 million clones, roughly 93% seen once. Sequencing was done on a sample of naive CD4+ T cells from PBMCs. As to subset: CD45RA+ positively selected. The receptors come from a man between 18 and 35 years old in good health. Some clones in this sample may be carry-over from other donors' samples.

Notes on this clone: Other DNA sequences in the sample encode the same CDR3. CDR3 loop: CASSPGQSNQPQHF. CDR3 sequence (DNA): TGTGCCAGCAGCCCGGGACAGTCTAATCAGCCCCAGCATTTT. The V and J genes are TRBV2 and TRBJ1-5; 7 bases match TRBD1. This CDR3 comprises 14 residues. Germline trimming cut 6 bases from V and 4 bases from J; bases unmatched to any gene: 6. Germline assignment: CDR1 SNHLY and CDR2 FYNNEI.

This chain links TRBV27 with TRBJ1-1, with 7 bases aligning to TRBD1. The V segment lost 6 bases and the J segment 11 bases; nucleotides outside the gene matches: 18. CDR3 length equals 15 residues. The germline gives CDR1 MNHEY, CDR2 SMNVEV (reference sequence). The CDR3 here is CASSDRAVNRDKAFF. The CDR3 DNA follows: TGTGCCAGCAGCGACAGGGCGGTCAATCGGGACAAGGCTTTCTTT.

This clone was counted a single time. The chain employs TRBV28 and TRBJ1-2; D gene uncertain. CDR3 length equals 12 residues. Germline assignment: CDR1 MDHEN and CDR2 SYDVKM. V was shortened by 6 bases and J by 0 bases, with 5 bases between the two germline ends. CDR3 DNA sequence: TGTGCCAGCAGCAGACCTAACTATGGCTACACCTTC. As protein: CASSRPNYGYTF.

The chain joins TRBV18 to TRBJ2-5; 9 positions agree with TRBD1. The CDR3 is 19 residues long. Trimming took 3 bases from V and 5 from J; bases not matched to a gene: 19. Per germline, CDR1 KGHSH and CDR2 LQKENI. The CDR3 coding sequence is TGTGCCAGCTCACCTACAACGGGACAGGGTTTCATGGTTCGGGAGACCCAGTACTTC. Protein: CASSPTTGQGFMVRETQYF.